Listed below are T cell receptor beta chains from one sample, sequenced in a study of cytomegalovirus exposure and HLA in healthy donors. Some clones are missing from TCRdb's copy, which holds only in-frame ones; the method was immunoSEQ multiplex PCR. The sample lists under 300,000 clones, around 80% seen once, with around 8.3% in the top ten. Specimen: PBMCs. These receptors originate from a woman aged 60-75 years in good health and CMV-seropositive. Each CDR3 is given with its conserved first and last residue. A D gene is named only where the DNA matches it firmly. Clone size is not always given. Where it is, it says once, few, many or a class for expanded clones.

d_call,v_call,j_call,clone_size,cdr3_nt,cdr3_aa
-,TRBV6-1,TRBJ2-7,-,TGTGCCAGCAGCGAAAAGAGGCACGAGCAGTACTTC,CASSEKRHEQYF
-,TRBV2,TRBJ2-7,-,TGTGCCAGCAGTGCCGACAGGATCACCTACGAGCAGTACTTC,CASSADRITYEQYF
TRBD2,TRBV7-2,TRBJ2-7,-,TGTGCGAGCCTAAGGGGGGCTAGCGGGAGGGACGAGCAGTACTTC,CASLRGASGRDEQYF
TRBD2,TRBV6-1,TRBJ2-2,-,TGTGCCAGCAGTGGTACTAGCGGAATGAACACCGGGGAGCTGTTTTTT,CASSGTSGMNTGELFF
TRBD1,TRBV7-9,TRBJ1-2,-,TGTGCCAGCAGCTCCCGGGACAGCCCTAACTATGGCTACACCTTC,CASSSRDSPNYGYTF
TRBD1,TRBV19,TRBJ1-1,-,TGTGCCAGTAGAGACGACAGGGACGCTGAAGCTTTCTTT,CASRDDRDAEAFF
-,TRBV7-9,TRBJ2-7,once,TGTGCCAGCAGCTTCCCGGGTGTAGGGGACTACGAGCAGTACTTC,CASSFPGVGDYEQYF
TRBD1,TRBV27,TRBJ2-5,few,TGTGCCAGCAGTTTATCGAAGGGGTTAGGGGGCGCAGAGACCCAGTACTTC,CASSLSKGLGGAETQYF
-,TRBV5-6,TRBJ2-2,-,TGTGCCAGCAGCTACCGCCGGGAAAGAACTCGGACCGGGGAGCTGTTTTTT,CASSYRRERTRTGELFF
-,TRBV7-9,TRBJ2-6,-,TGTGCCAGCAGCTTAGCGGGTACAGGTTTCCGCTCTGGGGCCAACGTCCTGACTTTC,CASSLAGTGFRSGANVLTF
-,TRBV21-1,TRBJ1-1,-,TGTGCCAGCAGCATTCAGGGGCCGAACACTGAAGCTTTCTTT,CASSIQGPNTEAFF
TRBD2,TRBV11-2,TRBJ2-1,-,TGTGCCAGCAGCTTAGATCGGGCGGGAGGGCGGTATGAGCAGTTCTTC,CASSLDRAGGRYEQFF
-,TRBV10-3,TRBJ1-5,-,TGTGCCATCAGTGAGTCGATACAGCCCATAATCAATCAGCCCCAGCATTTT,CAISESIQPIINQPQHF
-,TRBV27,TRBJ2-7,-,TGTGCCAGCAGTTTTGGGAGAACAGGGGAGCAGTACTTC,CASSFGRTGEQYF
TRBD2,TRBV9,TRBJ2-5,-,TGTGCCAGCAGCGCCGGGACTAGCGGGACGGAGACCCAGTACTTC,CASSAGTSGTETQYF
-,TRBV28,TRBJ2-1,-,TGTGCCAGCAGTCAAGTCCAGACCTACAATGAGCAGTTCTTC,CASSQVQTYNEQFF
TRBD2,TRBV5-1,TRBJ2-1,-,TGCGCCAGCAGCTTGATCGCCCTAGCGGGAGGCCCCAGCTCCTACAATGAGCAGTTCTTC,CASSLIALAGGPSSYNEQFF
-,TRBV5-4,TRBJ1-1,once,TGTGCCAGCAGCTTGGCGGGTGGAATTGAGACTGAAGCTTTCTTT,CASSLAGGIETEAFF
TRBD2,TRBV5-1,TRBJ2-3,-,TGCGCCAGCAGACGGACAGCTAGCGGGAGCGCAGATACGCAGTATTTT,CASRRTASGSADTQYF
-,TRBV6-1,TRBJ1-5,-,TGTGCCAGCAGTGGGGAGGGGGTACGAAGCAATCAGCCCCAGCATTTT,CASSGEGVRSNQPQHF
TRBD2,TRBV27,TRBJ2-3,-,TGTGCCAGCAGTTTTCTAGCGGGAGGGCCGGGGTCGGATACGCAGTATTTT,CASSFLAGGPGSDTQYF
TRBD2,TRBV7-9,TRBJ2-2,-,TGTGCCAGCAGCGAGGGACTAGCGAACGGGGAGCTGTTTTTT,CASSEGLANGELFF
TRBD1,TRBV5-1,TRBJ2-1,-,TGCGCCAGCAGCCTCCGGACAGGGTGGTCGAATGAGCAGTTCTTC,CASSLRTGWSNEQFF
-,TRBV29-1,TRBJ2-7,-,TGCAGCGCGACTCCTCAGGGAAGTACCTACGAGCAGTACTTC,CSATPQGSTYEQYF